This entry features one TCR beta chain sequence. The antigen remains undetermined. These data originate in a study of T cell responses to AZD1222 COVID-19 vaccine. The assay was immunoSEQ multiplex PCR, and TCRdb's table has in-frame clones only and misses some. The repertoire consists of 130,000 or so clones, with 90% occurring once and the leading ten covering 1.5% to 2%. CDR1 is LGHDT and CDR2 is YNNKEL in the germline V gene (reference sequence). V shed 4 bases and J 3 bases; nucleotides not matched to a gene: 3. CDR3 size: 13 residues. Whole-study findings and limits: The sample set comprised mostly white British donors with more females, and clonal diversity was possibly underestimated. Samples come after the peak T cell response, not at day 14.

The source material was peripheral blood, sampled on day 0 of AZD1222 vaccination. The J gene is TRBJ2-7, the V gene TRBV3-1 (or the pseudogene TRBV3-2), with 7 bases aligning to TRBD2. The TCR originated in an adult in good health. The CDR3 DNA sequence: TGTGCCAGCAGCCGCGCGGGAGTCTACGAGCAGTACTTC. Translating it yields CASSRAGVYEQYF.